This TCR beta chain emerged from a study of cytomegalovirus exposure and HLA in healthy donors. Whole-study context: According to later analysis, the same platform produced the 120 validation and approximately 700 first-cohort repertoires. General study points: In vitro, three CMV-associated chains proved specific for CMV antigens. The tendency of first-cohort TCR clusters to co-occur in the 100 to 150 validation repertoires was identified by a subsequent analysis.

Of note for this clone: Its antigen is not known.

Germline V gives CDR1 SQVTM, CDR2 ANQGSEA. This CDR3 region has 17 residues. V lost 2 bases to trimming and J lost 2 bases, with 18 bases between them. Method: immunoSEQ multiplex PCR; TCRdb's copy keeps in-frame clones and lacks some. The sample contains 250,000 to 400,000 clones, approximately 88% of which appear only once. The chain couples TRBV29-1 to TRBJ2-2; D perhaps matches TRBD1 (6 bases). The receptor was derived from a young man in good health and CMV-seronegative. Sequenced: PBMCs. CDR3 sequence reads: CSVELFQTGGNTGELFF. CDR3 nucleotides: TGCAGCGTTGAACTCTTCCAGACAGGTGGAAACACCGGGGAGCTGTTTTTT.